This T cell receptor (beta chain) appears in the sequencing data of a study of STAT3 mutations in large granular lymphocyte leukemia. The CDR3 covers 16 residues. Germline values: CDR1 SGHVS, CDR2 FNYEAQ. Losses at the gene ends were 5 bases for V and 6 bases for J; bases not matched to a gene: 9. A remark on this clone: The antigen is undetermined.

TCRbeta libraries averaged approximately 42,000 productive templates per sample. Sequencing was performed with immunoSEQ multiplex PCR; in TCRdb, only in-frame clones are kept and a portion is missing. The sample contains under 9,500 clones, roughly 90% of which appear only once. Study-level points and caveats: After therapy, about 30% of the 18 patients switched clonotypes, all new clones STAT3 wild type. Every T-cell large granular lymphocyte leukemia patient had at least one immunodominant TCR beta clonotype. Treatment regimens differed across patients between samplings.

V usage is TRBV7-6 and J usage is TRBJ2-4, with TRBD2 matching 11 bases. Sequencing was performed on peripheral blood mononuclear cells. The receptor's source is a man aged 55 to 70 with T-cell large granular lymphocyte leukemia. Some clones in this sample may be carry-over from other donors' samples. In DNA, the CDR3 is TGTGCCAGCAGCCCTAGGGTAGCGGGAGGGATAAACATTCAGTACTTC. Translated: CASSPRVAGGINIQYF.